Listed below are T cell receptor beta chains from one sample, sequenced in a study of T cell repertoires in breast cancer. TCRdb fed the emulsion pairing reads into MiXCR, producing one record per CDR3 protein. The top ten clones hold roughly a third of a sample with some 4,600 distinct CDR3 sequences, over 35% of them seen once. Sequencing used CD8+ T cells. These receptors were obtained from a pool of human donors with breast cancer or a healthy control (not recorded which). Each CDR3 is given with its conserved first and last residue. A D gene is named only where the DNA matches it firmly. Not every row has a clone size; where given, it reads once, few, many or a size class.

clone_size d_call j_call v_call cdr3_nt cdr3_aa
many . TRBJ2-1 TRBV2 TGTGCCAGCAAGCGCCTAGATCCCTCGACGGGGCGCGTAGTCTATGAGCAGTTCTTC CASKRLDPSTGRVVYEQFF
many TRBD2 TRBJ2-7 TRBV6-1 TGTGCCAGCAGCCCTCTAGCGGGAGGGTTGTACGAGCAGTACTTC CASSPLAGGLYEQYF
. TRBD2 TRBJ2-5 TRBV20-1 TGCAGTGCTAGAGATCTGCTTGGGACTACACAAGAGACCCAGTACTTC CSARDLLGTTQETQYF
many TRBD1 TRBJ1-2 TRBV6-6 TGTGCCAGCAGTTACTCGTCACAGGGGGCCGGGTATGGCTACACCTTC CASSYSSQGAGYGYTF
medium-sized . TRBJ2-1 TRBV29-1 TGCAGCGTCGAGGGGGGCGATTACAATGAGCAGTTCTTC CSVEGGDYNEQFF
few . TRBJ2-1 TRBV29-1 TGCAGCGTTGCCAGGGGTGGCGATGAGCAGTTCTTC CSVARGGDEQFF
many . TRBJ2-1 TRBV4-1 TGCGCCAGCAGCCAATCCGTCCGGCTCAGCGATGAGCAGTTCTTC CASSQSVRLSDEQFF
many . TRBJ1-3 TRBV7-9 TGTGCCAGCAGCTTAGCGGGGCAGGCCTCTGGAAACACCATATATTTT CASSLAGQASGNTIYF
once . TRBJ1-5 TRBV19 TGTGCCAGTAGGGCAAAGGCCGTCGAGCCCCGGCATTTT CASRAKAVEPRHF
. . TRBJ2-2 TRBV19 TGTGCCAGTAGTATCAAGGGAACGATCGCCGGGGAGCTGTTTTTT CASSIKGTIAGELFF
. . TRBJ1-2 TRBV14 TGTGCCAGCAGCCAAGACAAACCAACGCAAAACTATGGCTACACCTTC CASSQDKPTQNYGYTF
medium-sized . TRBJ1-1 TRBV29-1 TGCAGCGTTGTACGGCAGGGTGGTAGTAGGACTGAAGCTTTCTTT CSVVRQGGSRTEAFF
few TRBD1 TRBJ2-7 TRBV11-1 TGTGCCAGCAGTTCACGTGACAGGGGACAGCAGTACTTC CASSSRDRGQQYF
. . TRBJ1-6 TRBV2 TGTGCCAGCAAGGTCGGGACACATAATTCACCCCTCCACTTT CASKVGTHNSPLHF
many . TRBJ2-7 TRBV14 TGTGCCAGCAGCCAAGATTCCGGGCAGCAGGTGCGGTACTTC CASSQDSGQQVRYF
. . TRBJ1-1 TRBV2 TGTGCCAGCAGTACCAACGGACAGACTGAAGCTTTCTTT CASSTNGQTEAFF
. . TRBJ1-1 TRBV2 TGTGCCAGCGGTGGGATGCTGAACACTGAAGCTTTCTTT CASGGMLNTEAFF
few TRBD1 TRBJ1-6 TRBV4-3 TGCGCCAGCAGCCAAGACCCGGGACAGGGGGTTTCACCCCTCCACTTT CASSQDPGQGVSPLHF
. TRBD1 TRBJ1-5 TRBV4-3 TGCGCCAGCAGCCAAGATCAGGGGGGCTGGCAGCCCCAGCATTTT CASSQDQGGWQPQHF
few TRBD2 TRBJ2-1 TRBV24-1 TGTGCCACCAGTGACACGACTAGCGGGACGCGAAATGAGCAGTTCTTC CATSDTTSGTRNEQFF
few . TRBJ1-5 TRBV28 TGTGCCAGCAGTTCACCCAATAACTGGGGCAATCAGCCCCAGCATTTT CASSSPNNWGNQPQHF
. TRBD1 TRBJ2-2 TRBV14 TGTGCCAGCAGCCCCGGGACAGCCATACGCCCGAACACCGGGGAGCTGTTTTTT CASSPGTAIRPNTGELFF
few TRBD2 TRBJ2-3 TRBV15 TGTGCCACCAGCAGGGAACCTAGCGGGGAGGATACGCAGTATTTT CATSREPSGEDTQYF
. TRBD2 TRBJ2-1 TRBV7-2 TGTGCCAGCTTGGCGGGACTAGCGGGAGTTGGGTCCTACAATGAGCAGTTCTTC CASLAGLAGVGSYNEQFF
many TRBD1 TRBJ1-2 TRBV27 TGTGCCAGCAGTTTAAAGGGACAGGGGGCGAATGGCTACACCTTC CASSLKGQGANGYTF
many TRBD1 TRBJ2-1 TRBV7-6 TGTGCCAGCAGCCCGCGGGACAGGGACGAGCAGTTCTTC CASSPRDRDEQFF
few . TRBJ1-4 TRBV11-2 TGTGCCAGCAGCTTAGAATCGGGCAGGGTGTATGAAAAACTGTTTTTT CASSLESGRVYEKLFF
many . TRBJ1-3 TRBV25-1 TGTGCCAGCAGACTCGGAAACACCATATATTTT CASRLGNTIYF
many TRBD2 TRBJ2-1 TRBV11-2 TGTGCCAGCAGTCGTAAGGGAGGACTAGCCCGGGATGAGCAGTTCTTC CASSRKGGLARDEQFF
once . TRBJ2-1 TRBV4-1 TGCGCCAGCCGCCAAGATCTTCGGCAGGGGCGTAGGGGCAATGAGCAGTTCTTC CASRQDLRQGRRGNEQFF
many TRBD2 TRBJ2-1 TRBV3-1 TGTGCCAGCAGCCAAGATACGCTAGCGGGGGGGCAAGAAACTGAGCAGTTCTTC CASSQDTLAGGQETEQFF
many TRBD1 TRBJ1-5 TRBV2 TGTGCCAGCAGGGGACAGGGCGGACAGCCCCAGCATTTT CASRGQGGQPQHF
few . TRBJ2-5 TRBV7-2 TGTGCCAGCAGCTTAAAAGGGGTCGGGGCGACCCAGTACTTC CASSLKGVGATQYF
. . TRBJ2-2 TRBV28 TGTGCCAGCAGAGTTGCAGAGAACACCAGGGAGCTGTTTTTT CASRVAENTRELFF
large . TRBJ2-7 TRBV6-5 TGTGCCAGCAGTTACGGGGGAGAGCAGTACTTC CASSYGGEQYF
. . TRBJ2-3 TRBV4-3 TGCGCCAGCAGCCCCAAGCCTATCGGGACGACTAGCACAGATACGCAGTATTTT CASSPKPIGTTSTDTQYF
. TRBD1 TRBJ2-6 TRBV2 TGTGCCAGCAGTGCGACAGGGGCTGGGGCCAACGTCCTGACTTTC CASSATGAGANVLTF
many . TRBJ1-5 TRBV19 TGTGCCAGTAGTATAAGCCGAGGGGCGGGGAGCAATCAGCCCCAGCATTTT CASSISRGAGSNQPQHF
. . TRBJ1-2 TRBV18 TGTGCCAGCTCACCGGAGGGGGACTATGGCTACACCTTC CASSPEGDYGYTF
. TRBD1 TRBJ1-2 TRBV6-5 TGTGCCAGCAGTTACGACAGGGAGGGGGACTATGGCTACACCTTC CASSYDREGDYGYTF
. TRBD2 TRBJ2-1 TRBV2 TGTGCCAGCAGTGAAGCGCGGCGGGAGTGGCATGAGCAGTTCTTC CASSEARREWHEQFF
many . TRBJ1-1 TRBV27 TGTGCCAGCAAGGAGCGGTCGGTTCTTTGGGACACTGAAGCTTTCTTT CASKERSVLWDTEAFF
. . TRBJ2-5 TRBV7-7 TGTGCTAGCAGCGACTCGACAGGTCGGATAGTGACCCAGTACTTC CASSDSTGRIVTQYF
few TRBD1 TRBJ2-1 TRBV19 TGTGCCAGTACCCCGACAGGGGACTACAATGAGCAGTTCTTC CASTPTGDYNEQFF
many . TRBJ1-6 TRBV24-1 TGTGCCACCAGTCGGACGGAGAATTCACCCCTCCACTTT CATSRTENSPLHF
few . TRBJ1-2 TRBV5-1 TGCGCCAGCAGCCCTCCTTGGGGCTATGGCTACACCTTC CASSPPWGYGYTF
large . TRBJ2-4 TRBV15 TGTGCCACCAGCTTGAATTTGGAAAACATTCAGTACTTC CATSLNLENIQYF
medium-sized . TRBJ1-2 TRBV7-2 TGTGCCAGCAGCTTAGGCGGGGGGCTCAAAGGCTACACCTTC CASSLGGGLKGYTF
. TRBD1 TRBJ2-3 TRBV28 TGTGCCAGCAGTTTAGGGGACAGGGGAGGAGATTTT CASSLGDRGGDF
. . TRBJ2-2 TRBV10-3 TGTGCCATCAGCCGGACTGAACAAAACACCGGGGAGCTGTTTTTT CAISRTEQNTGELFF
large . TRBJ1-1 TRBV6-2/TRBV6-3 TGTGCCAGCAGACTAACCGACAGGCCGAGGGCTGAAGCTTTCTTT CASRLTDRPRAEAFF
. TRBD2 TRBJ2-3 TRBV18 TGTGCCAGCTCACACCCGGGACTAGCGATAGATACGCAGTATTTT CASSHPGLAIDTQYF
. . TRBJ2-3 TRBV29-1 TGCAGCGTTGTGGCAGATACGCAGTATTTT CSVVADTQYF